The clone carrying this TCR beta chain came up a few times. Its target is not known. Scientists ran DNA taken from cultured CD4+ T cells through the Oncomine TCR Beta short-read assay for sequencing. TCRdb reprocessed the PCR reads with MiXCR, giving one entry per CDR3 protein. Among about 7,600 distinct CDR3 sequences listed, less than 70% were seen once. Trimming took off 6 bases at V and 1 base at J, with 9 bases between the two ends. CDR1 is MDHEN, CDR2 SYDVKM, per germline. The CDR3 length is 13 residues. The sample comes from a study of vaccination and CD4 T cells after COVID-19. Turning to the study itself: Sampling post-COVID took place a median roughly 92 days after diagnosis (range 35 to 161). Study-wide results and caveats: Spike mono-reactivity held for 304 of 307 vaccine-specific clones in convalescent patients.

Regarding treatment: roughly 11-day PBMC culture with coronavirus spike peptide pools or control peptides (ViraFEST assay). The clonotype was recovered from a human donor with COVID-19. This chain connects TRBV28 to TRBJ1-2; D uncertain. Specimen: cultured CD4+ T cells from blood, collected after SARS-CoV-2 vaccination. The CDR3 protein is CASRLTLNYGYTF. The CDR3 nucleotides are TGTGCCAGCAGACTGACCCTTAACTATGGCTACACCTTC.